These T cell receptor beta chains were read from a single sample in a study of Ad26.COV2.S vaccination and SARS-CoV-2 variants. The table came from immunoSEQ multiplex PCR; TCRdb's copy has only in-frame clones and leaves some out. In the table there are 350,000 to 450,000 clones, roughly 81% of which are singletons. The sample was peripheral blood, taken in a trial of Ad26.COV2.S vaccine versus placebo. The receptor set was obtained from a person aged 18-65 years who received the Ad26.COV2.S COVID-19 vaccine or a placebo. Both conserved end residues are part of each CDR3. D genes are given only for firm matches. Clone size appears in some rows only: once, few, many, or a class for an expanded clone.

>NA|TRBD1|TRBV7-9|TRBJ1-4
TGTGCCAGCAGCATTTCCCGGACAGGGAATGAAAAACTGTTTTTT
CASSISRTGNEKLFF
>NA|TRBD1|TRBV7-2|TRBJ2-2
TGTGCCAGCAGCAAACCCCGGACAGGGATTGGCGGGGAGCTGTTTTTT
CASSKPRTGIGGELFF
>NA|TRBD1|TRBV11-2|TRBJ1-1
TGTGCCAGCAGCTTAGGCCCAGGGGGGAACACTGAAGCTTTCTTT
CASSLGPGGNTEAFF
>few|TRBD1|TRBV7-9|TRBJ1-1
TGTGCCAGCAGCGCTACGACAGGGTCTGAAGCTTTCTTT
CASSATTGSEAFF
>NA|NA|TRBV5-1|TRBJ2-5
TGCGCCAGCAGCTTGTGGGATGGAGAGACCCAGTACTTC
CASSLWDGETQYF
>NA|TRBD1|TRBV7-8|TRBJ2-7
TGTGCCAGCAGTTCAGGGGGCCGATACGAGCAGTACTTC
CASSSGGRYEQYF
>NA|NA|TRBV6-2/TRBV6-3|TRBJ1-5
TGTGCCAGCAGTAACAGGGAAAGCAATCAGCCCCAGCATTTT
CASSNRESNQPQHF
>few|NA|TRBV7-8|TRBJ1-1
TGTGCCAGCAGCTACAGGGTGGCCACTGAAGCTTTCTTT
CASSYRVATEAFF
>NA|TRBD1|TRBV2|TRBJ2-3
TGTGCCAGCAGTAGTCAGGGGGCAGATACGCAGTATTTT
CASSSQGADTQYF
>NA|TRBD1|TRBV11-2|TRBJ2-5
TGTGCCAGCAGCTTAGGGGACAGAATACACCAAGAGACCCAGTACTTC
CASSLGDRIHQETQYF
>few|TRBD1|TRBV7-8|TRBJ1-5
TGTGCCAGCAGCCGAGGGGGCGTCTATCAGCCCCAGCATTTT
CASSRGGVYQPQHF
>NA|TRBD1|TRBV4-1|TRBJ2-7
TGCGCCAGCAGCCAAGTTGGGACAGGATTCTACGAGCAGTACTTC
CASSQVGTGFYEQYF
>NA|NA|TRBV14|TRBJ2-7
TGTGCCAGCAGCCCATGGACAACGAGCTCCTACGAGCAGTACTTC
CASSPWTTSSYEQYF
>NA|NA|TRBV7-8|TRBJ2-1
TGTGCCAGCAGCCCGAGACAGGTTATCTCCTACAATGAGCAGTTCTTC
CASSPRQVISYNEQFF
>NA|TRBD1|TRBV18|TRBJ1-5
TGTGCCAGCTCACCAGTGTGGGACAGCGATCAGCCCCAGCATTTT
CASSPVWDSDQPQHF
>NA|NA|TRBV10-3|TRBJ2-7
TGTGCCATCAGTGTTGGGGGGGCCGGCTACGAGCAGTACTTC
CAISVGGAGYEQYF
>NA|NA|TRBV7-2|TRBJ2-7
TGTGCCAGCAGCTTAGCGCACGGACCCTACGAGCAGTACTTC
CASSLAHGPYEQYF
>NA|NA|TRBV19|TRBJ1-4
TGTGCCAGTAAATCGGGAACAGTCCCTAATGAAAAACTGTTTTTT
CASKSGTVPNEKLFF
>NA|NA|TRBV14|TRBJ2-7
TGTGCCAGCAGCCAACTGACAGGTGGTAACGAGCAGTACTTC
CASSQLTGGNEQYF
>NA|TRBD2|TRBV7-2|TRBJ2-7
TGTGCCAGCAGCTTCCGGGGGGGGCTCTACGAGCAGTACTTC
CASSFRGGLYEQYF
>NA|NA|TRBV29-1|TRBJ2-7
TGCAGCGTTGACTACGGGGATCGCTACGAGCAGTACTTC
CSVDYGDRYEQYF
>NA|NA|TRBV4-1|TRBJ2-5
TGCGCCAGCAGCCAAGATTCGGTCCGCCAAGAGACCCAGTACTTC
CASSQDSVRQETQYF
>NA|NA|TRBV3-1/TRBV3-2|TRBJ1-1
TGTGCCAGCAGCCGAAGCACTGAAGCTTTCTTT
CASSRSTEAFF
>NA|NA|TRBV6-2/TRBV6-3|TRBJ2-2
TGTGCCAGCAGTTACCAGGGTGGGAACACCGGGGAGCTGTTTTTT
CASSYQGGNTGELFF
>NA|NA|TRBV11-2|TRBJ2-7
TGTGCCAGCAGCCAGGCGGTCACACACTACGAGCAGTACTTC
CASSQAVTHYEQYF
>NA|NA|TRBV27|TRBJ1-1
TGTGCCAGCAGTAGACAACGACAGCTGAACACTGAAGCTTTCTTT
CASSRQRQLNTEAFF
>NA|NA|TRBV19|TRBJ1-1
TGTGCCAGTAGTGTGGGGAACACTGAAGCTTTCTTT
CASSVGNTEAFF
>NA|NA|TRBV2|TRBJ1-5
TGTGCCAGCAGTGAAGAGGGAATACAGCCCCAGCATTTT
CASSEEGIQPQHF
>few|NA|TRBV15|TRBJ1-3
TGTGCCACCTCGACGGCGGGAATAGGAAACACCATATATTTT
CATSTAGIGNTIYF
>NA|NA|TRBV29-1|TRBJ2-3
TGCAGCGTTGGGGTTTCTAGCACAGATACGCAGTATTTT
CSVGVSSTDTQYF
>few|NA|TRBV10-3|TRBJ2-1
TGTGCCATCAGCCTCGGACATCGCAATGAGCAGTTCTTC
CAISLGHRNEQFF
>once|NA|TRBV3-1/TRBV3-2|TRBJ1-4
TGTGCCAGCAGCCTTCAGGGTACTAATGAAAAACTGTTTTTT
CASSLQGTNEKLFF
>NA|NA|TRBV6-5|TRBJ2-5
TGTGCCAGCAGTCCTTACGGGTTAGGAGAGACCCAGTACTTC
CASSPYGLGETQYF
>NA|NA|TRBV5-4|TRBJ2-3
TGTGCCAGCAGCCCGGTTGGGGATTCAGATACGCAGTATTTT
CASSPVGDSDTQYF
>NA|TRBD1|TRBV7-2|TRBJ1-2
TGTGCCAGCAGCGCTCCCGGGACAGGTGGCTATGGCTACACCTTC
CASSAPGTGGYGYTF
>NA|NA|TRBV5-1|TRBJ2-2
TGCGCCAGCAGCTTGAATGTGGGGTTTTCCGGGGAGCTGTTTTTT
CASSLNVGFSGELFF
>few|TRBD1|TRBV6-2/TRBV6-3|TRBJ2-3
TGTGCCAGCAGTTACGGGACAGGGAATGCAGATACGCAGTATTTT
CASSYGTGNADTQYF
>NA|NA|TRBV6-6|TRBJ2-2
TGTGCCAGCGGAACAGGGAACACCGGGGAGCTGTTTTTT
CASGTGNTGELFF
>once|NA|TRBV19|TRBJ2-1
TGTGCCAGTAGTATGGTTCCAGCGTACAATGAGCAGTTCTTC
CASSMVPAYNEQFF
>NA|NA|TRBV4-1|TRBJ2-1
TGCGCCAGCAGCCAACTCAGTACGGCCCCACGTGCTAGGAAGAAGTTCTTC
CASSQLSTAPRARKKFF
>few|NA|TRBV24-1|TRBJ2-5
TGTGCCACCAGTGATTCTATGGAGACCCAGTACTTC
CATSDSMETQYF
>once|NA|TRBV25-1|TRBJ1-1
TGTGCCAGCAGTACGGACAGAGTGAACACTGAAGCTTTCTTT
CASSTDRVNTEAFF
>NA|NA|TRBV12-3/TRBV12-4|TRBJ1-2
TGTGCCAGCGGCCGGGGGGGAGGAGGCTACACCTTC
CASGRGGGGYTF
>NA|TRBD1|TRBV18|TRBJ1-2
TGTGCCAGCTCACCAGGGACAGGGAACTATGGCTACACCTTC
CASSPGTGNYGYTF
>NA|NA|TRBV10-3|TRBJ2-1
TGTGCCATCAGTGCCGGGGTCAATGAGCAGTTCTTC
CAISAGVNEQFF
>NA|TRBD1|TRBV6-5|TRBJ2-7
TGTGCCAGCTGGAGGGGACAGGGGCCTGGGTACGAGCAGTACTTC
CASWRGQGPGYEQYF
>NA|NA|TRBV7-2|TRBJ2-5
TGTGCCAGCAGCAGGTTTTATGAGACCCAGTACTTC
CASSRFYETQYF
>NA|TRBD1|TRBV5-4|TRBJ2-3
TGTGCCAGCAGCTTCAAGCCGGGACAGGGAGGAACAGATACGCAGTATTTT
CASSFKPGQGGTDTQYF
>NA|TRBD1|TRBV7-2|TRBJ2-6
TGTGCCAGCAGCATTGGGACAGCTTATGGGGCCAACGTCCTGACTTTC
CASSIGTAYGANVLTF
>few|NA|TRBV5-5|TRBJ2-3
TGTGCCAGCAGCCCACCTAGCGAACCCACAGATACGCAGTATTTT
CASSPPSEPTDTQYF
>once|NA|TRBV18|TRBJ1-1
TGTGCCAGCTCACCGGGGAAAGGCTTAATGAACACTGAAGCTTTCTTT
CASSPGKGLMNTEAFF
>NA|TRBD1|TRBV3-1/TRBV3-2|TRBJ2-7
TGTGCCAGCAGCCAAGACCCGGTGGGTTGTACAGGGGGTTACGAGCAGTACTTC
CASSQDPVGCTGGYEQYF
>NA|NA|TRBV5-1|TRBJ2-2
TGCGCCAGCAGCTTGGCCGGTAGGCCCACCACCGGGGAGCTGTTTTTT
CASSLAGRPTTGELFF
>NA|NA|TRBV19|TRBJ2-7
TGTGCCAGTAGTTTGGCGGCCAGCTCCTACGAGCAGTACTTC
CASSLAASSYEQYF
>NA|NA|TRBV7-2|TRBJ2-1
TGTGCCAGCAGCCCGAGCCGGGTGGGGCAGTTCTTC
CASSPSRVGQFF
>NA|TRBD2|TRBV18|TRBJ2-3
TGTGCCAGCTCACCCTGGGCTGGGGAGGGGACGCAGTATTTT
CASSPWAGEGTQYF
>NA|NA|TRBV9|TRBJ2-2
TGTGCCAGCAGCGTAGTGGCAGGTATGAACACCGGGGAGCTGTTTTTT
CASSVVAGMNTGELFF
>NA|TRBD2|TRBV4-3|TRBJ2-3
TGCGCCAGCAGCACCTGGACTAGCTCGGCAGATACGCAGTATTTT
CASSTWTSSADTQYF
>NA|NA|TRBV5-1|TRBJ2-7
TGCGCCAGCCGGGGGCTAGGCCTCGACGAGCAGTACTTC
CASRGLGLDEQYF
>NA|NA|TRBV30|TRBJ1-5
TGTGCCTGGAACAGTGATAATAGCAATCAGCCCCAGCATTTT
CAWNSDNSNQPQHF